These T cell receptor beta chains were read from a single sample in a study of blood T cell repertoires in COVID-19. This table comes from immunoSEQ multiplex PCR, and its TCRdb copy is limited to in-frame clones, with some not included. This sample has roughly 370,000 clones, with around 87% found just once. Source material: PBMCs or T cells enriched from blood (not recorded which). The receptor source for this set is a woman aged 45-65 years who had recovered from COVID-19. CDR3s include the opening cysteine and the closing phenylalanine or tryptophan. A D gene is named only where the DNA matches it firmly. Size tells how often a clone was seen (once, few, many) or the class of an expanded clone, and some rows leave it out.

.	TRBV7-9	TRBJ1-1	.	CASSLTQNTEAFF	TGTGCCAGCAGCTTAACACAGAACACTGAAGCTTTCTTT
.	TRBV7-8	TRBJ2-5	.	CASSYRPQGTQYF	TGTGCCAGCAGCTATAGGCCCCAGGGGACCCAGTACTTC
.	TRBV7-9	TRBJ2-1	TRBD2	CASSPPGLGVSEQFF	TGTGCCAGCAGCCCTCCGGGACTAGGTGTTTCTGAGCAGTTCTTC
few	TRBV20-1	TRBJ2-7	.	CSLPGGSEQYF	TGCAGCCTGCCCGGGGGTTCCGAGCAGTACTTC
.	TRBV6-2/TRBV6-3	TRBJ2-7	TRBD1	CASSDTGADEQYF	TGTGCCAGCAGTGACACAGGGGCGGACGAGCAGTACTTC
.	TRBV7-2	TRBJ1-1	TRBD1	CASSVDPGGIEAFF	TGTGCCAGCAGCGTAGACCCAGGGGGCATCGAAGCTTTCTTT
.	TRBV9	TRBJ1-2	TRBD1	CASSVAWDRPRNYGYTF	TGTGCCAGCAGCGTAGCTTGGGACAGGCCGCGGAACTATGGCTACACCTTC
.	TRBV6-2/TRBV6-3	TRBJ2-7	.	CASSPQLMGGYEQYF	TGTGCCAGCAGCCCTCAACTAATGGGGGGCTACGAGCAGTACTTC
.	TRBV28	TRBJ1-2	TRBD1	CASSTAGTGDYGYTF	TGTGCCAGCAGTACCGCCGGGACAGGGGACTATGGCTACACCTTC
.	TRBV6-6	TRBJ1-1	.	CASSWAAGDTEAFF	TGTGCCAGCAGTTGGGCGGCGGGGGACACTGAAGCTTTCTTT
.	TRBV4-1	TRBJ2-1	TRBD2	CASSQEISGGANEQFF	TGCGCCAGCAGCCAAGAGATTAGCGGGGGGGCCAATGAGCAGTTCTTC
.	TRBV19	TRBJ1-3	TRBD1	CASSFRTGSGNTIYF	TGTGCCAGTAGTTTTCGGACAGGGAGTGGAAACACCATATATTTT
once	TRBV7-6	TRBJ2-6	TRBD1	CASSFWTGGHGANVLTF	TGTGCCAGCAGCTTTTGGACAGGGGGACATGGGGCCAACGTCCTGACTTTC
.	TRBV27	TRBJ1-2	TRBD1	CASSLLGGGGQGAEYGYTF	TGTGCCAGCAGTTTATTGGGGGGAGGAGGACAGGGGGCGGAATATGGCTACACCTTC
.	TRBV12-3/TRBV12-4	TRBJ1-2	.	CASSFTGKGYTF	TGTGCCAGCAGTTTTACAGGGAAAGGCTACACCTTC
once	TRBV7-2	TRBJ2-3	.	CASSWGAGPANTQYF	TGTGCCAGCAGCTGGGGTGCAGGGCCAGCTAATACGCAGTATTTT
.	TRBV10-3	TRBJ2-1	TRBD2	CAISWSGGASEQFF	TGTGCCATCAGTTGGAGCGGGGGGGCTTCTGAGCAGTTCTTC
few	TRBV7-8	TRBJ2-2	TRBD2	CASSRAGGLSIGELFF	TGTGCCAGCAGCCGAGCGGGGGGGCTGAGTATCGGGGAGCTGTTTTTT
.	TRBV27	TRBJ1-6	.	CASSWGGSYNSPLHF	TGTGCCAGCAGTTGGGGGGGTTCCTATAATTCACCCCTCCACTTT
.	TRBV30	TRBJ1-5	.	CAWSVGSRNLNQPQHF	TGTGCCTGGAGTGTAGGGAGCAGAAACCTCAATCAGCCCCAGCATTTT
once	TRBV3-1/TRBV3-2	TRBJ1-3	TRBD1	CASSQTTGGSGNTIYF	TGTGCCAGCAGCCAAACAACAGGGGGATCTGGAAACACCATATATTTT
.	TRBV5-6	TRBJ1-2	.	CASSLARLDGYTF	TGTGCCAGCAGCTTGGCGAGGTTAGATGGCTACACCTTC
.	TRBV27	TRBJ1-5	TRBD1	CASSFTGDSNQPQHF	TGTGCCAGCAGTTTCACAGGGGATAGCAATCAGCCCCAGCATTTT
.	TRBV19	TRBJ2-6	TRBD1	CASSARTGPTGANVLTF	TGTGCCAGTAGTGCTCGGACAGGGCCCACTGGGGCCAACGTCCTGACTTTC
.	TRBV6-5	TRBJ1-5	.	CASSYVGRDQPQHF	TGTGCCAGCAGTTACGTGGGGCGCGATCAGCCCCAGCATTTT
.	TRBV5-1	TRBJ1-2	.	CASSLARGAETYGYTF	TGCGCCAGCAGCTTGGCCCGGGGGGCCGAGACCTATGGCTACACCTTC
.	TRBV7-9	TRBJ1-1	.	CASSLARVNTEAFF	TGTGCCAGCAGCTTAGCCAGGGTTAACACTGAAGCTTTCTTT
.	TRBV5-6	TRBJ1-3	.	CASSLNSDTIYF	TGTGCCAGCAGCTTAAACAGTGACACCATATATTTT
.	TRBV4-1	TRBJ1-6	.	CASSRGLWGNSPLHF	TGCGCCAGCAGCCGAGGACTATGGGGTAATTCACCCCTCCACTTT
.	TRBV7-2	TRBJ1-6	.	CASSLWTDGSPLHF	TGTGCCAGCAGCTTATGGACAGATGGGTCACCCCTCCACTTT
.	TRBV5-1	TRBJ1-3	.	CASRPGFAGNTIYF	TGCGCCAGCAGACCAGGGTTCGCTGGAAACACCATATATTTT
.	TRBV7-2	TRBJ1-2	.	CASSSPGLPNYGYTF	TGTGCCAGCAGCTCCCCAGGGCTCCCTAACTATGGCTACACCTTC
.	TRBV9	TRBJ1-2	.	CASSVGSRAADTF	TGTGCCAGCAGCGTAGGGTCCAGGGCGGCCGACACCTTC
.	TRBV30	TRBJ1-4	.	CASDEGAGRTKLFF	TGTGCCTCCGATGAAGGGGCAGGGCGAACAAAACTGTTTTTT
.	TRBV3-1/TRBV3-2	TRBJ2-1	TRBD2	CASSLSGGVNEQFF	TGTGCCAGCAGCTTAAGCGGGGGGGTTAATGAGCAGTTCTTC
.	TRBV7-2	TRBJ1-2	.	CASSRTGSGYTF	TGTGCCAGCAGCCGCACAGGGAGCGGCTACACCTTC
.	TRBV7-3	TRBJ1-1	.	CASSSGAWDTEAFF	TGTGCCAGCAGCTCAGGGGCTTGGGACACTGAAGCTTTCTTT